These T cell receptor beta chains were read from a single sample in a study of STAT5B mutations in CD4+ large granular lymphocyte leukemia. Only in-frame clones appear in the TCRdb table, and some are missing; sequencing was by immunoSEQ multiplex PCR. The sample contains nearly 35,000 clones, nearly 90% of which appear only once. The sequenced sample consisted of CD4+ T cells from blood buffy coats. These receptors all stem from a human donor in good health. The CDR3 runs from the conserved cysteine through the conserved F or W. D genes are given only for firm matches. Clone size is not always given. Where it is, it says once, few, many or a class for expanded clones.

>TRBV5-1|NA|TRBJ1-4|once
TGCGCCAGCAGCTTGGAGGCAGGGGATTGGGAAAAACTGTTTTTT
CASSLEAGDWEKLFF
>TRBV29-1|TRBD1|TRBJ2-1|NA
TGCAGCGTGCTCCGGGACAGATACAATGAGCAGTTCTTC
CSVLRDRYNEQFF
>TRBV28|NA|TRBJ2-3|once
TGTGCCAGCAGTTTAATGGTTTATGATAGAACAGATACGCAGTATTTT
CASSLMVYDRTDTQYF
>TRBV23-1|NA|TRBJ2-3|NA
TGCGCCAGCAGTCGGGCAGATACGCAGTATTTT
CASSRADTQYF
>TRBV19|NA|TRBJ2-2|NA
TGTGCCAGTAGTATAGGGGGGGCGGCCGGGGAGCTGTTTTTT
CASSIGGAAGELFF
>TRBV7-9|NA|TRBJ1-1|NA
TGTGCCAGCAGCTTTAAGGACACTGAAGCTTTCTTT
CASSFKDTEAFF
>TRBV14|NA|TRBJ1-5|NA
TGTGCCAGCAGCCAACTCGGGGGCAATCAGCCCCAGCATTTT
CASSQLGGNQPQHF
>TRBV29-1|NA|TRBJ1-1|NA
TGCAGCGTTGCCCCAGAACGGGGCACTGAAGCTTTCTTT
CSVAPERGTEAFF
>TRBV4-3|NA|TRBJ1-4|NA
TGCGCCAGCAGCCAAGTAGGGCAGGCCGGGAATGAAAAACTGTTTTTT
CASSQVGQAGNEKLFF
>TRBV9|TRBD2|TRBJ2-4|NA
TGTGCCAGCAGCGTAGAGCCGGGAGGGAACATTCAGTACTTC
CASSVEPGGNIQYF
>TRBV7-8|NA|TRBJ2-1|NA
TGTGCCAGCAGCTCGAATAGGGGCAGGGGAGACTACAATGAGCAGTTCTTC
CASSSNRGRGDYNEQFF
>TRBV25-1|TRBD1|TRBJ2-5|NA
TGTGCCAGCAGTGAGGACAGGGGATGGGAAGAGACCCAGTACTTC
CASSEDRGWEETQYF
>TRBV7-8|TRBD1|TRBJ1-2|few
TGTGCCAGCAGCTTAGGGGACAGGGGAACATATGGCTACACCTTC
CASSLGDRGTYGYTF
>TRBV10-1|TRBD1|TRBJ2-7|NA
TGCGCCAGCAGTGAGGGAGGTTCAGGGGGCTACGAGCAGTACTTC
CASSEGGSGGYEQYF
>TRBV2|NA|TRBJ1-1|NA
TGTGCCAGCCTGATGGAATTGGGGAAAGAAGCTTTCTTT
CASLMELGKEAFF
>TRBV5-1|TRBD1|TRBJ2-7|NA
TGCGCCAGCAGCTTGGCCGGAGGACAGGGGACCTACGAGCAGTACTTC
CASSLAGGQGTYEQYF
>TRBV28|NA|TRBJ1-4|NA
TGTGCCAGCAAGGACCGGAATAGTGTGGAAAAACTGTTTTTT
CASKDRNSVEKLFF
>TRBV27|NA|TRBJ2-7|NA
TGTGCCAGCAGTTTAGGGTGGTCTGGGGAGCAGTACTTC
CASSLGWSGEQYF
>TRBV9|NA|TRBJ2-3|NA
TGTGCCAGCAGCCCTAGCCACAGACGTGACACAGATACGCAGTATTTT
CASSPSHRRDTDTQYF
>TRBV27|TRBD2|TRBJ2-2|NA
TGTGCCAGCAGTAACCGAGCGATCGGGAGGGCCCTAAACACCGGGGAGCTGTTTTTT
CASSNRAIGRALNTGELFF
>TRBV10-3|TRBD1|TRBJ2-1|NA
TGTGCCATCACTTCACAAGGTGACAGGGTATTCAATGAGCAGTTCTTC
CAITSQGDRVFNEQFF
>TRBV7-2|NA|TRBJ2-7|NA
TGTGCCAGCAGCTTAGTACCAGGGTCGCACTACGAGCAGTACTTC
CASSLVPGSHYEQYF
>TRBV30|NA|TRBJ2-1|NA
TGTGCCTGGAGTCCAGCATTTCCAGGGGATCACAATGAGCAGTTCTTC
CAWSPAFPGDHNEQFF
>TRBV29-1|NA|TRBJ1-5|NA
TGCAGCGTTGGGGGGGGAGGGGGTCAGCCCCAGCATTTT
CSVGGGGGQPQHF
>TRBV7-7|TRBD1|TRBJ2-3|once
TGTGCCAGCAGCCCCGGGACAGGGAGCCCAGATACGCAGTATTTT
CASSPGTGSPDTQYF
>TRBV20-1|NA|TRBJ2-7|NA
TGCAGTGCTAGAGACTCCGGGGAGCAGTACTTC
CSARDSGEQYF
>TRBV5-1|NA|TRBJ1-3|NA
TGCGCCAGCAGCTTTGGTTTTGGGGAAGCTCGCACCACACCCTCTGGAAACACCATATATTTT
CASSFGFGEARTTPSGNTIYF
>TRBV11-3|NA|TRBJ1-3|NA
TGTGCCAGCAGCCAAGGGGGGCAGCCTGGAAACACCATATATTTT
CASSQGGQPGNTIYF
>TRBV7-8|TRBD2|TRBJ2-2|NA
TGTGCCAGCAGCTTAGGAAGGACTAGCGGGAGCCCCCGCGGTGCCGGGGAGCTGTTTTTT
CASSLGRTSGSPRGAGELFF
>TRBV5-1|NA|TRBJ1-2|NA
TGCGCCAGCAGCGTCGGGGGGCAGGACTATGGCTACACCTTC
CASSVGGQDYGYTF
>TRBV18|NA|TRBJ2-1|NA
TGTGCCAGCTCACCCTACCAGTCATCTTCCTACAATGAGCAGTTCTTC
CASSPYQSSSYNEQFF